The rows below give T cell receptor beta chains drawn from one sample of a study of shared T cell receptors in the human thymus. The data were produced by immunoSEQ multiplex PCR, yet TCRdb's version contains in-frame clones alone and is incomplete. Altogether 720,000 or so clones are present, roughly 88% being singletons, with the ten largest covering around 0.0099%. Another study also made use of these data, one on human thymus T cells.

What was sequenced was thymocytes. These receptors originate from a girl younger than two with a congenital heart defect. CDR3s include the opening cysteine and the closing phenylalanine or tryptophan. D genes are given only for firm matches. A clone size is listed for some rows: how often the clone was seen (once, few, many), or a class if it is expanded.

TRBV6-1	few	TRBD1	TRBJ1-6	CASRQGATLHF	TGTGCCAGCAGACAGGGGGCGACCCTCCACTTT
TRBV28	once	-	TRBJ1-1	CASSLSAIPNTEAFF	TGTGCCAGCAGTTTGAGCGCTATTCCGAACACTGAAGCTTTCTTT
TRBV6-1	-	TRBD2	TRBJ2-5	CASGRGTQETQYF	TGTGCCAGCGGGCGGGGGACCCAAGAGACCCAGTACTTC
TRBV5-1	-	TRBD2	TRBJ2-7	CASSSARGAYEQYF	TGCGCCAGCAGCAGCGCCCGGGGGGCCTACGAGCAGTACTTC
TRBV5-1	few	-	TRBJ2-2	CASREAGSPLFNTGELFF	TGCGCCAGCAGGGAAGCCGGGTCTCCCCTTTTTAACACCGGGGAGCTGTTTTTT
TRBV6-5	few	-	TRBJ2-7	CASSYHRASSYEQYF	TGTGCCAGCAGTTACCACAGGGCGAGCTCCTACGAGCAGTACTTC
TRBV7-3	-	TRBD1	TRBJ2-3	CASSLTLTLEGVTGGIADTQYF	TGTGCCAGCAGCTTAACGTTAACGCTGGAGGGGGTGACAGGGGGTATAGCGGATACGCAGTATTTT
TRBV4-3	-	-	TRBJ1-1	CASSQDSDRGSYTEAFF	TGCGCCAGCAGCCAAGATTCGGATCGGGGTTCTTACACTGAAGCTTTCTTT
TRBV2	-	-	TRBJ1-4	CAGGGGPTATNEKLFF	TGTGCCGGGGGCGGGGGACCTACTGCAACTAATGAAAAACTGTTTTTT
TRBV28	-	TRBD1	TRBJ1-5	CASSGTGDQPQHF	TGTGCCAGCAGCGGGACAGGGGATCAGCCCCAGCATTTT
TRBV19	-	-	TRBJ1-2	CASSIWGGVYGYTF	TGTGCCAGTAGTATCTGGGGAGGTGTCTATGGCTACACCTTC
TRBV7-8	-	-	TRBJ2-3	CASSSSPTGLSTDTQYF	TGTGCCAGCAGCTCCTCCCCGACAGGCCTTAGCACAGATACGCAGTATTTT
TRBV27	-	TRBD1	TRBJ1-2	CATSPRQGYGYTF	TGTGCCACCAGTCCCCGACAGGGATACGGCTACACCTTC
TRBV5-1	-	TRBD1	TRBJ1-1	CASSPPGQGVNTEAFF	TGCGCCAGCAGCCCCCCGGGCCAGGGGGTGAACACTGAAGCTTTCTTT
TRBV28	-	-	TRBJ1-2	CASSFNPAGGPKRVTNYGYTF	TGTGCCAGCAGTTTTAACCCCGCTGGAGGCCCTAAGCGGGTTACTAACTATGGCTACACCTTC
TRBV6-6	few	TRBD2	TRBJ2-5	CASSKKPAGRQETQYF	TGTGCCAGCAGTAAAAAACCAGCGGGGAGGCAAGAGACCCAGTACTTC
TRBV19	few	-	TRBJ1-1	CASTDLNTEAFF	TGTGCCAGTACAGACTTGAACACTGAAGCTTTCTTT
TRBV15	-	-	TRBJ1-5	CATSRERGYSNQPQHF	TGTGCCACCAGCAGAGAAAGGGGGTATAGCAATCAGCCCCAGCATTTT
TRBV25-1	-	-	TRBJ2-3	CASSRGVGRLDTDTQYF	TGTGCCAGCTCAAGAGGTGTGGGGCGCCTGGACACAGATACGCAGTATTTT
TRBV6-5	-	-	TRBJ2-7	CASSLIYEQYF	TGTGCCAGCAGTTTAATTTACGAGCAGTACTTC
TRBV5-6	once	-	TRBJ2-7	CASSLPGGYEQYF	TGTGCCAGCAGCTTGCCAGGAGGCTACGAGCAGTACTTC
TRBV4-2	once	TRBD2	TRBJ2-1	CASSQLGLAGGCDEQFF	TGTGCCAGCAGCCAACTCGGACTAGCGGGGGGCTGCGATGAGCAGTTCTTC
TRBV19	-	-	TRBJ2-7	CASSLSGGYSSSYEQYF	TGTGCCAGTAGTCTTAGTGGGGGCTATTCATCTTCCTACGAGCAGTACTTC
TRBV7-3	-	-	TRBJ1-2	CASSLEGSGGYTF	TGTGCCAGCAGCTTGGAGGGGTCGGGTGGCTACACCTTC
TRBV29-1	few	-	TRBJ1-5	CSVRGEGNQPQHF	TGCAGCGTTAGGGGGGAGGGGAATCAGCCCCAGCATTTT
TRBV2	once	TRBD1	TRBJ1-1	CASSAPGQGRKARVSEAFF	TGTGCCAGCAGTGCCCCGGGACAGGGAAGGAAGGCGCGCGTGAGTGAAGCTTTCTTT
TRBV5-1	once	-	TRBJ1-6	CASSLAGVPPLHF	TGCGCCAGCAGCTTGGCCGGGGTTCCACCCCTCCACTTT
TRBV9	-	TRBD1	TRBJ2-1	CASSVVTGDEQFF	TGTGCCAGCAGCGTAGTCACAGGGGATGAGCAGTTCTTC
TRBV14	once	TRBD1	TRBJ1-2	CASSPLDLDRYRPPYGYTF	TGTGCCAGCAGCCCCCTCGACCTGGACAGGTACCGACCGCCCTATGGCTACACCTTC
TRBV21-1	few	-	TRBJ2-7	CAKPAPRDRDSYEQYF	TGTGCCAAGCCAGCCCCAAGAGACAGGGATAGCTACGAGCAGTACTTC
TRBV7-2	-	-	TRBJ2-2	CASSLSRGDTGELFF	TGTGCCAGCAGCTTAAGCAGGGGGGACACCGGGGAGCTGTTTTTT
TRBV4-1	-	-	TRBJ1-2	CASSPGQPYGYTF	TGCGCCAGCAGCCCAGGACAGCCCTATGGCTACACCTTC
TRBV27	-	TRBD1	TRBJ2-1	CASSLSDRGPPTYNEQFF	TGTGCCAGCAGTTTAAGTGACAGGGGGCCGCCCACCTACAATGAGCAGTTCTTC
TRBV6-5	once	-	TRBJ1-1	CASSHDREAFF	TGTGCCAGCAGTCACGACAGAGAAGCTTTCTTT
TRBV27	-	TRBD1	TRBJ2-1	CASSLGTGWYNEQFF	TGTGCCAGCAGTCTAGGGACAGGGTGGTACAATGAGCAGTTCTTC
TRBV11-2	-	-	TRBJ2-2	CASSLVGPRKPGELFF	TGTGCCAGCAGCTTAGTGGGGCCCAGAAAACCCGGGGAGCTGTTTTTT
TRBV29-1	-	TRBD2	TRBJ2-3	CSVYTSGLTDTQYF	TGCAGCGTTTACACTAGCGGGCTCACAGATACGCAGTATTTT
TRBV7-3	-	-	TRBJ2-6	CASSLYSVGGRSGANVLTF	TGTGCCAGCAGCTTATATAGCGTTGGGGGCCGCTCTGGGGCCAACGTCCTGACTTTC
TRBV28	-	TRBD1	TRBJ1-6	CASSKKTGKSPLHF	TGTGCCAGCAGTAAAAAGACAGGGAAGTCACCCCTCCACTTT
TRBV20-1	-	-	TRBJ1-1	CSARGGTEAFF	TGCAGTGCTAGGGGCGGGACTGAAGCTTTCTTT
TRBV5-4	once	TRBD2	TRBJ2-3	CASSLDATSGAADTQYF	TGTGCCAGCAGCTTAGATGCGACTAGCGGGGCGGCAGATACGCAGTATTTT
TRBV29-1	-	TRBD1	TRBJ2-1	CSVVRGDRVSNNEQFF	TGCAGCGTTGTAAGGGGAGACAGGGTTAGTAATAATGAGCAGTTCTTC
TRBV28	-	TRBD1	TRBJ1-2	CASSFSETGIGGYTF	TGTGCCAGCAGTTTCTCCGAGACAGGGATAGGCGGCTACACCTTC
TRBV5-6	-	TRBD1	TRBJ1-1	CASSWRSDRGGTEAFF	TGTGCCAGCAGCTGGCGTTCCGACAGGGGAGGCACTGAAGCTTTCTTT
TRBV7-2	-	-	TRBJ2-3	CASSPRQADTQYF	TGTGCCAGCAGTCCCCGGCAGGCAGATACGCAGTATTTT
TRBV5-4	-	TRBD2	TRBJ2-7	CASSSGIAGGTYEQYF	TGTGCCAGCAGCTCGGGAATAGCGGGGGGAACCTACGAGCAGTACTTC
TRBV5-1	-	TRBD1	TRBJ2-5	CASSIHRGEETQYF	TGCGCCAGCAGCATCCACAGGGGCGAGGAGACCCAGTACTTC
TRBV29-1	-	-	TRBJ2-3	CSVGLATDTQYF	TGCAGCGTTGGCCTAGCAACAGATACGCAGTATTTT
TRBV7-3	-	TRBD1	TRBJ2-5	CASSLTGTGTEETQYF	TGTGCCAGCAGCCTTACCGGGACAGGGACGGAAGAGACCCAGTACTTC
TRBV2	-	TRBD1	TRBJ1-2	CAYQKRRGPYNYYGYTF	TGTGCCTACCAAAAAAGGAGGGGGCCCTATAATTACTATGGCTACACCTTC
TRBV9	-	-	TRBJ2-3	CASSVSYRDYGDTQYF	TGTGCCAGCAGCGTATCGTACAGGGATTACGGAGATACGCAGTATTTT
TRBV10-3	-	-	TRBJ1-1	CAISSGGTEAFF	TGTGCCATCAGTAGCGGGGGCACTGAAGCTTTCTTT
TRBV7-7	-	TRBD2	TRBJ2-7	CASSLAHDGGGACEQYF	TGTGCCAGCAGCTTAGCCCACGACGGCGGGGGGGCCTGTGAGCAGTACTTC
TRBV20-1	-	-	TRBJ1-4	CSAPRGEKLFF	TGCAGTGCCCCCCGAGGTGAAAAACTGTTTTTT